This T cell receptor (beta chain) was recorded in a study of CD8 T cells in Susac syndrome. Study-wide results and caveats: As the study acknowledged, the number of individuals in its TCR sequencing and HLA analysis was relatively small.

This clonotype was recorded once. Its specificity is unknown. The junction shows a germline mismatch at one end, possibly a read error. FACS was used to enrich TEMRA cells, whereas the CD8+ and CD4+ T cells were obtained by negative isolation. Germline V CDR1 and CDR2: SQVTM, ANQGSEA. This CDR3 region has 13 residues. Random-hexamer reverse transcription was applied to roughly 0.5 to 1 ug RNA. Amplification of TCR beta CDR3 used immunoSEQ multiplex PCR across 54 Vbeta and 13 Jbeta. TCRdb passed the immunoSEQ multiplex PCR reads through MiXCR, listing each CDR3 protein once. The sample lists 400,000 to 550,000 distinct CDR3 sequences, around 83% occurring once.

The TCR was taken from a human donor with multiple sclerosis. This chain links TRBV29-1 with TRBJ1-3; D uncertain. The sample comprised CD8+ T cells from PBMCs. CDR3 loop: CSVVPTAENIIYF. Here the CDR3 DNA reads TGCAGCGTTGTTCCCACAGCCGAAAACATCATATATTTT.